This T cell receptor (beta chain) was observed in a study of blood T cell repertoires in COVID-19. Study at large: There were acute and convalescent COVID-19 samples, and they came from the United States, Italy and Spain.

Germline V gene sequence: CDR1 LGHDT, CDR2 YNNKEL (reference sequence). This CDR3 region has 15 residues. V dropped 5 bases and J dropped 4; count of bases not matched to a gene: 7. Individuals in the exposed group had encountered a COVID-19 case within 2 weeks preceding study entry. This clone has a handful of counts. Measured with immunoSEQ multiplex PCR; TCRdb has only the in-frame clones, and not every one. The sample lists 350,000 or so clones; roughly 90% were seen once. Sequencing was performed on PBMCs or T cells enriched from blood (not recorded which). The sequence came from a woman aged 25 to 39 who had been exposed to COVID-19. The chain uses TRBV3-1 (or the pseudogene TRBV3-2) and TRBJ1-3; 8 bases are a match to TRBD1. This chain's CDR3 is CASSKGQVLGNTIYF. Here the CDR3 DNA reads TGTGCCAGCAGCAAGGGACAGGTGTTGGGAAACACCATATATTTT.